The clone carrying this TCR beta chain was picked up one time. These data belong to a study of blood T cell repertoires in COVID-19. Across the whole study: Italy, Spain and the United States were the sources of the convalescent and acute COVID-19 samples. PBMCs, B-cell-depleted T cells, or T cells were the source of the cDNA or gDNA that made up the material.

Original methodology: Quantification of nucleated cells was approximated via reference gene primer amplification. Assay: immunoSEQ multiplex PCR; the TCRdb copy retains only in-frame clones and omits some. From that table come the V and J calls and clone size; the DNA was used to work out D and trimming. The sample lists hundreds of thousands of clones, roughly 89% seen once, with under 1.5% in the top ten. The V end lost 3 bases, the J end lost 7 bases, and 10 bases lay between the germline ends. This CDR3 has 13 amino acids. From germline, CDR1 is SNHLY and CDR2 FYNNEI. Sequencing was done on a sample of peripheral blood. The receptor's source is a woman aged 25 to 39 with active or convalescent COVID-19. This chain connects TRBV2 to TRBJ2-1; no clear D. CDR3 sequence: CASSDHASNEQFF. CDR3 DNA sequence: TGTGCCAGCAGTGATCACGCTAGTAATGAGCAGTTCTTC.